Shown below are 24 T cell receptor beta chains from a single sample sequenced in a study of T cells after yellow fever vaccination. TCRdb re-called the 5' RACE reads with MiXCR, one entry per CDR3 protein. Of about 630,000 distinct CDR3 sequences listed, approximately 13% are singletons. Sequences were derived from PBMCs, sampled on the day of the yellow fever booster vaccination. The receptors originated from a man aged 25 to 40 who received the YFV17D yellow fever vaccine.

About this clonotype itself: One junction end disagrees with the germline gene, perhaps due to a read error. CDR3 loop: CAGSLGDEQFF. The CDR3 DNA reads as TGTGCCGGGAGCTTAGGGGATGAGCAGTTCTTC. The genes are TRBV30 and TRBJ2-1, with D perhaps TRBD1 or TRBD2 (5 bases each). Germline V gene sequence: CDR1 GTSNPN, CDR2 SVGIG (reference sequence). The CDR3 contains 11 residues.

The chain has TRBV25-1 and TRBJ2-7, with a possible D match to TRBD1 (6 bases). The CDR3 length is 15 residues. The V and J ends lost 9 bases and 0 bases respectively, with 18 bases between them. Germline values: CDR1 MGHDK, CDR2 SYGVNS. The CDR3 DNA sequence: TGTGCCAGTAAAGGCCCCAGGGGCAACTCCTACGAGCAGTACTTC. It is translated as CASKGPRGNSYEQYF.

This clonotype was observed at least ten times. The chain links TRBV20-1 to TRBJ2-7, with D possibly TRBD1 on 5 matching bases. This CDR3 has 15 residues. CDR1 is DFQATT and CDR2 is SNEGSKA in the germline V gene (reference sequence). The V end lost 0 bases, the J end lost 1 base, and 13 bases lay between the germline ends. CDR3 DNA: TGCAGTGCTAGAGATCTTATGGACAATTCCTACGAGCAGTACTTC. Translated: CSARDLMDNSYEQYF.

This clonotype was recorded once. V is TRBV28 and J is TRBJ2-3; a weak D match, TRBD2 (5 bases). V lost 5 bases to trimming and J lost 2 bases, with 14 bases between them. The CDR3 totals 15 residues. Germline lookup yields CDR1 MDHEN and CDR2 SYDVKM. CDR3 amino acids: CASSTRTGTTDTQYF. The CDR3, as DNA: TGTGCCAGCAGTACCAGGACTGGTACCACAGATACGCAGTATTTT.

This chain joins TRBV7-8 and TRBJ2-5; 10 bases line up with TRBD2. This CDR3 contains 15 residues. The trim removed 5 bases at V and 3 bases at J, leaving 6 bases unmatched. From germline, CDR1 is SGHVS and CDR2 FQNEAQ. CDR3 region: CASSRDGLAEETQYF. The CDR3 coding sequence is TGTGCCAGCAGCAGAGACGGACTAGCGGAAGAGACCCAGTACTTC.

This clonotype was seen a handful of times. CDR3 sequence (DNA): TGCGCCAGCAGCTTGGTCCGGGGAACCACTGAAGCTTTCTTT. Its protein product is CASSLVRGTTEAFF. This chain uses TRBV5-1 with TRBJ1-1; D is ambiguous. Per germline, CDR1 SGHRS and CDR2 YFSETQ. The V and J ends lost 0 bases and 4 bases respectively, with 10 bases between them. This CDR3 is built from 14 residues.

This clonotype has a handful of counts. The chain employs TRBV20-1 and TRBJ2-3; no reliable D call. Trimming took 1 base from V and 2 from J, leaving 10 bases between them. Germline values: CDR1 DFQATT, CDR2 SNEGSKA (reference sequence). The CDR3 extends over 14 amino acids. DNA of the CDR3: TGCAGTGCTAGAGGGCCTCAACACACAGATACGCAGTATTTT. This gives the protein CSARGPQHTDTQYF.

CDR3 bases: TGTGCCTGGAGTCCCGGGGGCAATACTGAAGCTTTCTTT. Translating gives CAWSPGGNTEAFF. The genes are TRBV30 and TRBJ1-1, with a weak D call TRBD1 (6 bases). Germline loops: CDR1 GTSNPN, CDR2 SVGIG (reference sequence). The CDR3 has 13 amino acids. Trimming removed 2 bases from V and 5 bases from J, with 12 bases in between.

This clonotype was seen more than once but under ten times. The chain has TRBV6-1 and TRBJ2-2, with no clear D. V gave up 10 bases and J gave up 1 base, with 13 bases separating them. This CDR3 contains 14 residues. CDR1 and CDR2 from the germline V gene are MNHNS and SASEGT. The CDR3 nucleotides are TGTGCCACCGAGTTGAAGGGGAACACCGGGGAGCTGTTTTTT. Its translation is CATELKGNTGELFF.

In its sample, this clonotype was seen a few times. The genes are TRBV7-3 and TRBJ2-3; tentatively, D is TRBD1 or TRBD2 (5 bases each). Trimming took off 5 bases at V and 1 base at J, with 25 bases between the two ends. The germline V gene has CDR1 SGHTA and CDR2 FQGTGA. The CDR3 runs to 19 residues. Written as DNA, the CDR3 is TGTGCCAGCAGCCTGACGCCTGGGGAGAGTGAACAGGGCACAGATACGCAGTATTTT. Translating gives CASSLTPGESEQGTDTQYF.

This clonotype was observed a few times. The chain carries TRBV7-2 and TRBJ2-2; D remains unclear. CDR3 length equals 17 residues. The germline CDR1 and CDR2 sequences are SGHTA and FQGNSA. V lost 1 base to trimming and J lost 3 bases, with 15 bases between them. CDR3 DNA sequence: TGTGCCAGCAGCTTAGGCGGTCAGCTCCTGCACACCGGGGAGCTGTTTTTT. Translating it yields CASSLGGQLLHTGELFF.

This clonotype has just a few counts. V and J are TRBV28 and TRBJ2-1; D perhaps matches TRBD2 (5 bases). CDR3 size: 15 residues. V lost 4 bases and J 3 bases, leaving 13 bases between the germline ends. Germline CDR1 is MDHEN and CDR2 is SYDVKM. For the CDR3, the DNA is TGTGCCAGCAGTTCGCGAGCGGTCCGCTACAATGAGCAGTTCTTC. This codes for CASSSRAVRYNEQFF.

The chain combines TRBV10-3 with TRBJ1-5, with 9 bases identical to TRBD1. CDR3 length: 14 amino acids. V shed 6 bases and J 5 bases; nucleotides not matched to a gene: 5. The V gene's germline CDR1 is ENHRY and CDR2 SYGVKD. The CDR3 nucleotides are TGTGCCATCAGCTCGGACAGGGGCGATCAGCCCCAGCATTTT. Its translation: CAISSDRGDQPQHF.

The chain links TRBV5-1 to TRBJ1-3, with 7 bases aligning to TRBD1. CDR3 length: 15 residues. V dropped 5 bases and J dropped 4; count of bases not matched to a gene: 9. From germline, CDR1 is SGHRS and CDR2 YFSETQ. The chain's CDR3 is CASRPTMTGGNTIYF. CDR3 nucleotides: TGCGCCAGCAGACCTACGATGACAGGGGGAAACACCATATATTTT.

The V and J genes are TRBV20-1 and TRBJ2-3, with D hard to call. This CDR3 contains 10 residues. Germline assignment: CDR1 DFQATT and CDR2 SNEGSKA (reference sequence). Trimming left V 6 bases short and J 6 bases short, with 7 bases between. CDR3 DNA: TGCAGTGCCCCGGACGATACGCAGTATTTT. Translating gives CSAPDDTQYF.

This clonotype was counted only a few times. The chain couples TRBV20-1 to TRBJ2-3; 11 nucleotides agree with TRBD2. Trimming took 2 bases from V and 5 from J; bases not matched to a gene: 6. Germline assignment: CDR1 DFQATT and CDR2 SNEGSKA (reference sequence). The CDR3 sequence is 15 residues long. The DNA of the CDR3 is TGCAGTGCTAGAACTAGCGGGAGCGTCCTAGATACGCAGTATTTT. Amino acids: CSARTSGSVLDTQYF.

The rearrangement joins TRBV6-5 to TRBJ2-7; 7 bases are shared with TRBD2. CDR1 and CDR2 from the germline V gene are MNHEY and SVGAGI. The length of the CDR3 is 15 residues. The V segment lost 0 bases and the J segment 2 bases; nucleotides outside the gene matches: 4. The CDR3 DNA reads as TGTGCCAGCAGTTACTCCCGGGAGGTAACCTACGAGCAGTACTTC. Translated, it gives CASSYSREVTYEQYF.

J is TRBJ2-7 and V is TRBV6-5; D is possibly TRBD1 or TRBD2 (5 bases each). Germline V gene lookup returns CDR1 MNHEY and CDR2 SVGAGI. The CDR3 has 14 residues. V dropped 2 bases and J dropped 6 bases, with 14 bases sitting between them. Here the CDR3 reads CASSYRGGTREQYF. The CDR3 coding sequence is TGTGCCAGCAGTTACCGAGGTGGGACGCGCGAGCAGTACTTC.

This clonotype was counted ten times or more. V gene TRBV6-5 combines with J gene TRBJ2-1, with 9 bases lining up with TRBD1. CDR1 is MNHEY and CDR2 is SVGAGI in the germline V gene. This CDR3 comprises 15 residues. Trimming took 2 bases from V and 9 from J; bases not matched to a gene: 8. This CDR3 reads CASSYPDRGLSEQFF. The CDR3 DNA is TGTGCCAGCAGTTACCCGGACAGGGGCTTGAGTGAGCAGTTCTTC.

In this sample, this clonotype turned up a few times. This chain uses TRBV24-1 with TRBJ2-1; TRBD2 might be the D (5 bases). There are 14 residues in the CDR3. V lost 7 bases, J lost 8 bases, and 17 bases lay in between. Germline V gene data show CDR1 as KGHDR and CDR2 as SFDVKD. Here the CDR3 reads CATSSPGESHEQFF. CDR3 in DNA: TGTGCCACCAGCTCGCCTGGGGAGAGCCATGAGCAGTTCTTC.

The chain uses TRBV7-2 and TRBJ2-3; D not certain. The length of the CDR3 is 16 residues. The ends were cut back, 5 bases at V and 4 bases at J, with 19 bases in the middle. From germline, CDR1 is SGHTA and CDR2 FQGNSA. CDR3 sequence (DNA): TGTGCCAGCAGCCGACTCCCGACCACCCGCTCAGATACGCAGTATTTT. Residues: CASSRLPTTRSDTQYF.

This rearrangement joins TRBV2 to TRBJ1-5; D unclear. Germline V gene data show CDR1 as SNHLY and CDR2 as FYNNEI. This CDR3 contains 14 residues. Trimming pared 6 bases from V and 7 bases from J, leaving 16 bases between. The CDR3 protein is CASSEWSGSQPQHF. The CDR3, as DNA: TGTGCCAGCAGCGAATGGTCCGGGTCCCAGCCCCAGCATTTT.

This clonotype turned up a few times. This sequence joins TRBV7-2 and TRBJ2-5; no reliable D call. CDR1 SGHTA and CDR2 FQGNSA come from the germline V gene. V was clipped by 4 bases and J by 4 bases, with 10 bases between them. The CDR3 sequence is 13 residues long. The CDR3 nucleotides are TGTGCCAGCAGCTCCTGGGTCACAGAGACCCAGTACTTC. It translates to CASSSWVTETQYF.

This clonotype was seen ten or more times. The CDR3 DNA is TGTGCCACCAGTGGGACAGGGGACGAGACCCAGTACTTC. As protein: CATSGTGDETQYF. J is TRBJ2-5 and V is TRBV24-1, with 9 bases that match TRBD1. The V segment lost 5 bases and the J segment 5 bases; nucleotides outside the gene matches: 2. The CDR3 extends over 13 amino acids. Germline lookup yields CDR1 KGHDR and CDR2 SFDVKD.